The 19 T cell receptor beta chains presented below share a single source sample, sequenced in a study of blood T cell repertoires in COVID-19. The protocol was immunoSEQ multiplex PCR, while the TCRdb copy is restricted to in-frame clones and leaves out a portion. The table includes tens of thousands of clones, roughly 80% detected once. The sequenced material came from peripheral blood. Receptors were obtained from a man between 65 and 85 years old with COVID-19, enrolled during active disease.

This clone is a singleton in its sample. V is TRBV5-1 and J is TRBJ2-4; 10 nucleotides match TRBD1. The CDR3 is 18 residues long. Germline V gene sequence: CDR1 SGHRS, CDR2 YFSETQ. Germline trimming cut 0 bases from V and 7 bases from J; bases unmatched to any gene: 13. The CDR3 bases are TGCGCCAGCAGCTTGGAGCCCGAACGGGGACAGGGGCGGAACATTCAGTACTTC. Encoded protein: CASSLEPERGQGRNIQYF. Combining the CDR3 with reference TRBV5-1 and TRBJ2-4 gives the whole variable domain KAGVTQTPRYLIKTRGQQVTLSCSPISGHRSVSWYQQTPGQGLQFLFEYFSETQRNKGNFPGRFSGRQFSNSRSEMNVSTLELGDSALYLCASSLEPERGQGRNIQYFGAGTRLSVL.

V gene TRBV6-5 combines with J gene TRBJ1-4, with D unclear. V gave up 4 bases and J gave up 8 bases, with 14 bases separating them. CDR3 length: 14 residues. Germline-derived CDR1 and CDR2 are MNHEY and SVGAGI. DNA of the CDR3: TGTGCCAGCAGTTCGACTGGGTTAGAAGAAAAACTGTTTTTT. This codes for CASSSTGLEEKLFF.

J is TRBJ2-7 and V is TRBV6-6; D may be TRBD1 (7 bases). Germline lookup yields CDR1 MNHNY and CDR2 SVGAGI (reference sequence). V shed 6 bases and J shed 3 bases, with 15 bases lying between them. This CDR3 comprises 14 residues. The CDR3 sequence is CASRRRDSSYEQYF. In DNA form, the CDR3 reads TGTGCCAGCAGAAGGAGGGACAGCAGCTACGAGCAGTACTTC.

The chain recombines TRBV30 with TRBJ2-3; possible D gene TRBD2, 6 bases. V gave up 5 bases and J gave up 4 bases, with 16 bases separating them. The CDR3 runs to 14 residues. Germline lookup yields CDR1 GTSNPN and CDR2 SVGIG (reference sequence). The CDR3 spells CAWVEGWGADTQYF. CDR3 nucleotides: TGTGCCTGGGTCGAGGGTTGGGGGGCAGATACGCAGTATTTT. The entire variable domain, with the rest obtained from reference TRBV30 and TRBJ2-3, is as follows: SQTIHQWPATLVQPVGSPLSLECTVEGTSNPNLYWYRQAAGRGLQLLFYSVGIGQISSEVPQNLSASRPQDRQFILSSKKLLLSDSGFYLCAWVEGWGADTQYFGPGTRLTVL.

The chain combines TRBV24-1 with TRBJ2-2, with TRBD1 matching over 8 bases. The ends lost 7 bases at V and 3 bases at J; junction bases unmatched: 6. The CDR3 length is 15 residues. CDR1 and CDR2 (germline): KGHDR, SFDVKD. Here the CDR3 DNA reads TGTGCCACCAGGGCCGGGACAGGTTACACCGGGGAGCTGTTTTTT. Translated: CATRAGTGYTGELFF.

The chain combines TRBV7-2 with TRBJ1-3; D gene ambiguous. Trimming removed 1 base from V and 9 bases from J, with 10 bases in between. Germline CDR1 reads SGHTA; CDR2 reads FQGNSA. The CDR3 runs to 13 residues. Here the CDR3 DNA reads TGTGCCAGCAGCTTAGATCCAGGCAGCACCATATATTTT. This sequence encodes CASSLDPGSTIYF.

The gene calls are TRBV19 and TRBJ1-1, with TRBD1 as a possible D gene (5 bases). CDR1 is LNHDA and CDR2 is SQIVND in the germline V gene (reference sequence). This CDR3 is 15 amino acids long. V lost 1 base and J 0 bases, leaving 9 bases between the germline ends. CDR3 sequence reads: CASSIGQTMNTEAFF. CDR3 DNA: TGTGCCAGTAGTATAGGACAGACAATGAACACTGAAGCTTTCTTT.

This sequence joins TRBV4-3 and TRBJ1-2, with TRBD1 matching 8 bases. The germline V gene encodes CDR1 LGHNA and CDR2 YSLEER. J lost 2 bases, V lost 0 bases, and 5 bases had no gene match. The CDR3 runs to 16 residues. CDR3 DNA sequence: TGCGCCAGCAGCCAAGATGTCAGGGGGCCCAACTATGGCTACACCTTC. Protein sequence: CASSQDVRGPNYGYTF.

This clone was picked up one time. The rearrangement joins TRBV5-4 to TRBJ2-7, with TRBD1 as a possible D gene (5 bases). Germline assignment: CDR1 SGHNT and CDR2 YYREEE (reference sequence). The V end lost 4 bases, the J end lost 4 bases, and 9 bases lay between the germline ends. The CDR3 totals 12 residues. The chain's CDR3 is CASSIDSYEQYF. Written as DNA, the CDR3 is TGTGCCAGCAGCATTGACAGTTACGAGCAGTACTTC.

This clone was seen more than once but under ten times. The J gene is TRBJ2-7, the V gene TRBV7-3, with a possible D match to TRBD2 (6 bases). The V and J ends lost 4 bases and 5 bases respectively, with 9 bases between them. Germline V CDR1 and CDR2: SGHTA, FQGTGA. The CDR3 is 12 amino acids. Here the CDR3 reads CASSSGGNEQYF. The DNA for the CDR3 is TGTGCCAGCAGCTCCGGCGGGAACGAGCAGTACTTC.

This chain uses TRBV18 with TRBJ2-7; D perhaps matches TRBD1 (6 bases). V was pared by 2 bases and J by 6 bases, with 11 bases between. This CDR3 contains 13 residues. CDR1 is KGHSH, CDR2 LQKENI, per germline. CDR3 amino acids: CASSPTRGGEQYF. The CDR3 region has the DNA TGTGCCAGCTCACCAACCAGGGGCGGCGAGCAGTACTTC.

This clone was observed a few times. V and J are TRBV6-2 or TRBV6-3 and TRBJ2-1; possible D gene TRBD1, 8 bases. Germline CDR1 is MNHEY and CDR2 is SVGEGT. V was clipped by 4 bases and J by 3 bases, with 19 bases between them. This CDR3 has 17 amino acids. CDR3 sequence reads: CASSWYRGGTSYNEQFF. DNA of the CDR3: TGTGCCAGCAGTTGGTACAGGGGGGGAACGAGCTACAATGAGCAGTTCTTC.

This clone is a singleton in its sample. The chain recombines TRBV19 with TRBJ2-7; maybe TRBD1 (5 bases). Germline CDR1 LNHDA, CDR2 SQIVND (reference sequence). The CDR3 totals 13 residues. V gave up 3 bases and J gave up 4 bases, with 10 bases separating them. Written as DNA, the CDR3 is TGTGCCAGTAGTATTGGGGCTAGGTACGAGCAGTACTTC. Amino acid sequence: CASSIGARYEQYF.

The chain uses TRBV5-4 and TRBJ2-3; D remains ambiguous. The V gene lost 5 bases and the J gene lost 5 bases, with 6 bases spanning the gap. This CDR3 has 11 residues. Germline V CDR1 and CDR2: SGHNT, YYREEE (reference sequence). CDR3: CASRAEDTQYF. The CDR3 region has the DNA TGTGCCAGCAGGGCTGAAGATACGCAGTATTTT.

CDR3 coding DNA: TGTGCCAGTAGTATACAGGGCGGGGACTATGGCTACACCTTC. Translating gives CASSIQGGDYGYTF. The chain links TRBV19 to TRBJ1-2; a possible D gene is TRBD1 (5 bases). Trimming cost V 2 bases and J 3 bases, with 10 bases left between them. This CDR3 has 14 residues. Germline CDR1 LNHDA, CDR2 SQIVND (reference sequence).

The V call is TRBV7-2, the J call TRBJ2-7, with D unclear. The CDR3 has 14 residues. V was shortened by 5 bases and J by 0 bases, with 11 bases between the two germline ends. The germline gives CDR1 SGHTA, CDR2 FQGNSA. CDR3 DNA sequence: TGTGCCAGCAGCCCGGTAGATGGCTCCTACGAGCAGTACTTC. Translated: CASSPVDGSYEQYF.

This clone was observed a handful of times. The chain has TRBV5-1 and TRBJ2-7; weak D call: TRBD1 (6 bases). The CDR3 is made up of 14 amino acids. CDR1 and CDR2 (germline): SGHRS, YFSETQ. V was cut by 4 bases and J by 3 bases, with 14 bases left in between. The CDR3 DNA is TGCGCCAGCAGCCAAACGGGACAAAACTACGAGCAGTACTTC. It codes for CASSQTGQNYEQYF.

This sequence joins TRBV10-3 and TRBJ1-2, with D uncertain. From germline, CDR1 is ENHRY and CDR2 SYGVKD. The CDR3 is 13 residues long. The V gene lost 0 bases and the J gene lost 6 bases, with 8 bases spanning the gap. CDR3 nucleotide sequence: TGTGCCATCAGTGAGTCTAGAGCCGATGGCTACACCTTC. Protein product: CAISESRADGYTF.

V is TRBV7-8 and J is TRBJ2-7; 8 bases align to TRBD1. V shed 5 bases, J shed 3 bases, and the junction held 3 bases outside the gene matches. CDR1 is SGHVS and CDR2 is FQNEAQ in the germline V gene. The CDR3 loop spans 13 amino acids. The CDR3 here is CASSLTGVYEQYF. CDR3 nucleotides: TGTGCCAGCAGCCTGACAGGGGTCTACGAGCAGTACTTC.